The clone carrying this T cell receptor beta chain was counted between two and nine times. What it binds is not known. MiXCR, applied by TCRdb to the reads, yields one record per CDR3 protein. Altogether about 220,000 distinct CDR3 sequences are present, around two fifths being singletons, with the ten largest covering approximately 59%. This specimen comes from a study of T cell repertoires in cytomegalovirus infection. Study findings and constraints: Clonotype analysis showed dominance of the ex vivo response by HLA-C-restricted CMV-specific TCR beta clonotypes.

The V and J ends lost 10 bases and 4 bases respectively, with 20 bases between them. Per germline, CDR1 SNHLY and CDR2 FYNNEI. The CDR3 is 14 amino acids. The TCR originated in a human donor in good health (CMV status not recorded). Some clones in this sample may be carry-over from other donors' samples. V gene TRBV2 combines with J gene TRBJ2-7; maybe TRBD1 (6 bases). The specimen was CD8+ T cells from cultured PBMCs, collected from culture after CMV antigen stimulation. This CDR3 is CATQGNGRVYEQYF. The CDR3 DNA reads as TGTGCCACCCAGGGGAACGGTCGGGTGTACGAGCAGTACTTC.